The 31 T cell receptor beta chains given below trace back to one sample, sequenced in a study of cytomegalovirus exposure and HLA in healthy donors. With 60 Vbeta and 13 Jbeta primers, the PCR was carried out. Here immunoSEQ multiplex PCR was the method, and the copy in TCRdb shows in-frame clones only, minus some. The sample includes more than 100,000 clones, roughly 76% seen only once; the top ten take under 2.5%. The sample comprised PBMCs. These receptors all come from a man aged 25 to 40 in good health and CMV-seronegative.

The gene calls are TRBV9 and TRBJ2-7; tentative D call: TRBD1 (6 bases). CDR1 and CDR2 from the germline V gene are SGDLS and YYNGEE. The CDR3 is 15 residues long. V was trimmed by 3 bases and J by 2 bases, leaving 15 bases between them. CDR3: CASSAAPGTTYEQYF. The CDR3 region has the DNA TGTGCCAGCAGCGCCGCCCCCGGGACAACCTACGAGCAGTACTTC.

The chain has TRBV7-9 and TRBJ1-4; D is ambiguous. The V end was cut by 4 bases, the J end by 3 bases, with 15 bases between. The length of the CDR3 is 16 residues. The germline gives CDR1 SEHNR, CDR2 FQNEAQ (reference sequence). The CDR3 loop is CASSSTFRGSNEKLFF. The CDR3 DNA follows: TGTGCCAGCAGCTCTACCTTTAGAGGATCTAATGAAAAACTGTTTTTT.

This chain links TRBV27 with TRBJ1-5, with TRBD1 matching 9 bases. The CDR3 spans 15 residues. Germline trimming cut 2 bases from V and 5 bases from J; bases unmatched to any gene: 4. Per germline, CDR1 MNHEY and CDR2 SMNVEV (reference sequence). This CDR3 is CASSLGTGGHQPQHF. Here the CDR3 DNA reads TGTGCCAGCAGTTTAGGAACAGGGGGCCATCAGCCCCAGCATTTT.

CDR3 bases: TGTGCCAGCAGTAACCAGGGGGGTGAAACTGAAGCTTTCTTT. It translates to CASSNQGGETEAFF. J is TRBJ1-1 and V is TRBV6-4; 7 nucleotides match TRBD1. Germline loops: CDR1 MRHNA, CDR2 SNTAGT. Trimming took 5 bases from V and 5 from J; bases not matched to a gene: 8. The CDR3 sequence is 14 residues long.

This clone was detected once. The V gene is TRBV7-2, the J gene TRBJ2-7, with a possible D match to TRBD1 (6 bases). Germline CDR1 and CDR2: SGHTA and FQGNSA. V lost 7 bases and J lost 3, with 19 bases in between. The CDR3 is 15 residues long. CDR3 in amino acids: CASKTSRGSGYEQYF. CDR3 sequence (DNA): TGTGCCAGCAAAACCAGCAGGGGCTCGGGCTACGAGCAGTACTTC.

This clone was counted once. The chain employs TRBV5-4 and TRBJ2-3; 12 positions agree with TRBD2. The CDR3 extends over 16 amino acids. Germline CDR1 SGHNT, CDR2 YYREEE (reference sequence). With 2 bases clipped from V and 3 bases from J, the junction kept 4 bases outside the gene matches. As DNA, the CDR3 is TGTGCCAGCAGCTTAACCGGACTAGCGGGAACAGATACGCAGTATTTT. Translated: CASSLTGLAGTDTQYF.

The V call is TRBV19, the J call TRBJ1-3, with 8 nucleotides matching TRBD1. The CDR3 has 13 residues. V shed 6 bases and J 7 bases; nucleotides not matched to a gene: 5. Germline CDR1 LNHDA, CDR2 SQIVND (reference sequence). CDR3 sequence reads: CASRSGQGNTIYF. The CDR3 DNA follows: TGTGCCAGTAGGTCCGGACAGGGCAACACCATATATTTT.

The chain couples TRBV18 to TRBJ2-7, with 8 positions matching TRBD1. This CDR3 is 17 amino acids long. Per germline, CDR1 KGHSH and CDR2 LQKENI. Trimming cost V 3 bases and J 0 bases; bases outside gene matches: 10. Written as DNA, the CDR3 is TGTGCCAGCTCACCGGGAGCCGGGACAGGTAACTCCTACGAGCAGTACTTC. As protein: CASSPGAGTGNSYEQYF.

The J gene is TRBJ1-4, the V gene TRBV25-1, with a possible D match to TRBD1 (6 bases). The CDR3 extends over 15 amino acids. CDR1 and CDR2 from the germline V gene are MGHDK and SYGVNS. The V gene lost 2 bases and the J gene lost 9 bases, with 16 bases spanning the gap. The CDR3 loop reads CASSERDKPRKKLFF. In nucleotides, the CDR3 is TGTGCCAGCAGTGAACGGGACAAGCCGAGGAAAAAACTGTTTTTT. The whole variable domain, remainder taken from reference TRBV25-1 and TRBJ1-4, is EADIYQTPRYLVIGTGKKITLECSQTMGHDKMYWYQQDPGMELHLIHYSYGVNSTEKGDLSSESTVSRIRTEHFPLTLESARPSHTSQYLCASSERDKPRKKLFFGSGTQLSVL.

The chain joins TRBV2 to TRBJ2-3, with 7 bases lining up with TRBD2. There are 15 residues in the CDR3. Germline V gives CDR1 SNHLY, CDR2 FYNNEI. The junction had 10 bases not matched to a gene; V was cut back by 5 bases and J by 5 bases. The CDR3 DNA sequence: TGTGCCAGCAGTCTCCGGGGGGTGGGGGGAGATACGCAGTATTTT. Translated, it gives CASSLRGVGGDTQYF.

CDR3 protein: CASSLRPTGFTDTQYF. As DNA, the CDR3 is TGTGCCAGCAGCTTAAGGCCCACGGGGTTCACAGATACGCAGTATTTT. This chain connects TRBV7-6 to TRBJ2-3, with TRBD2 as a possible D gene (5 bases). Germline V gene sequence: CDR1 SGHVS, CDR2 FNYEAQ. V gave up 2 bases and J gave up 2 bases, with 14 bases separating them. This CDR3 has 16 residues. The whole variable domain, remainder taken from reference TRBV7-6 and TRBJ2-3, is GAGVSQSPRYKVTKRGQDVALRCDPISGHVSLYWYRQALGQGPEFLTYFNYEAQQDKSGLPNDRFSAERPEGSISTLTIQRTEQRDSAMYRCASSLRPTGFTDTQYFGPGTRLTVL.

This sequence joins TRBV5-6 and TRBJ2-3, with 9 bases lining up with TRBD2. The CDR3 is 15 residues long. CDR1 is SGHDT and CDR2 is YYEEEE in the germline V gene. V lost 1 base and J lost 3; bases outside the gene matches: 3. The CDR3 sequence is CASSLRLAGTDTQYF. CDR3 DNA sequence: TGTGCCAGCAGCTTGAGGCTAGCGGGGACAGATACGCAGTATTTT.

The rearrangement joins TRBV6-1 to TRBJ2-3; weak D call: TRBD2 (6 bases). Per the germline V gene, CDR1 is MNHNS and CDR2 is SASEGT. The CDR3 extends over 11 amino acids. Here the CDR3 reads CALLAADTQYF. DNA for the CDR3: TGTGCACTACTAGCTGCGGATACGCAGTATTTT.

The rearrangement joins TRBV7-2 to TRBJ1-5; 8 positions agree with TRBD1. The length of the CDR3 is 16 residues. Germline assignment: CDR1 SGHTA and CDR2 FQGNSA. J gave up 0 bases and V 5 bases, and 6 bases lay outside the gene matches. The CDR3 sequence: CASSDQGQDSNQPQHF. DNA of the CDR3: TGTGCCAGCAGCGATCAGGGACAGGATAGCAATCAGCCCCAGCATTTT.

The chain recombines TRBV5-3 with TRBJ1-5, with TRBD1 identical over 9 bases. TRBV5-3 is classed as an ORF, of uncertain function. The CDR3 totals 15 residues. The J segment lost 2 bases and the V segment lost 5 bases, leaving 5 bases of the junction unmatched. CDR3: CARSSRDRGNQPQHF. The CDR3 nucleotides are TGTGCCAGAAGTTCCCGGGACAGGGGCAATCAGCCCCAGCATTTT.

This chain joins TRBV7-7 and TRBJ2-7, with TRBD1 matching 10 bases. The germline V gene encodes CDR1 SSHAT and CDR2 FNYEAQ (reference sequence). Losses at the gene ends were 4 bases for V and 4 bases for J; bases not matched to a gene: 1. This CDR3 is 13 amino acids long. The CDR3 is CASSWDRGYEQYF. CDR3 bases: TGTGCCAGCAGCTGGGACAGGGGTTACGAGCAGTACTTC.

This clone was counted only a few times. The junction does not match germline at one end; this may be a read error. The chain has TRBV30 and TRBJ2-6; perhaps TRBD1 as D (5 bases). There are 16 residues in the CDR3. The V gene's germline CDR1 is GTSNPN and CDR2 SVGIG (reference sequence). CDR3 DNA: TGTGCCTGGGCGACTCGGGCCATCTCTGGGGCCAACGGCCTGACTTTC. The encoded protein is CAWATRAISGANGLTF.

This clone has only one observation. V is TRBV16 and J is TRBJ2-7; D remains unclear. Germline V lookup: CDR1 KGHSY, CDR2 FQNENV. The CDR3 has 12 amino acids. Trimming shortened V by 0 bases and J by 7 bases, and 7 bases separated the two germline ends. The CDR3 loop reads CASSQSLREQYF. The CDR3 coding sequence is TGTGCCAGCAGCCAATCGTTGCGGGAGCAGTACTTC.

This sequence joins TRBV6-6 and TRBJ2-7, with a tentative D call TRBD2 (7 bases). Trimming pared 7 bases from V and 0 bases from J, leaving 10 bases between. Looked up from germline, CDR1 is MNHNY and CDR2 is SVGAGI (reference sequence). This CDR3 region has 13 residues. The CDR3 region has the DNA TGTGCCAGCAACCGGGGGGCCTCCTACGAGCAGTACTTC. As protein: CASNRGASYEQYF.

The J gene is TRBJ1-2, the V gene TRBV6-5, with D possibly matching TRBD1 (5 bases). This CDR3 comprises 14 residues. Per germline, CDR1 MNHEY and CDR2 SVGAGI. Trimming removed 0 bases from V and 6 bases from J, with 11 bases in between. CDR3 bases: TGTGCCAGCAGTTACTCGTCAGGGAAGGATGGCTACACCTTC. Its protein product is CASSYSSGKDGYTF.

This chain links TRBV7-2 with TRBJ1-5; D unresolved. The germline V gene has CDR1 SGHTA and CDR2 FQGNSA. There are 15 residues in the CDR3. V was clipped by 0 bases and J by 3 bases, with 9 bases between them. CDR3 DNA sequence: TGTGCCAGCAGCTTAGCAAGAGGGTACAATCAGCCCCAGCATTTT. It specifies CASSLARGYNQPQHF.

CDR3 sequence reads: CASSDRVPAAEKLFF. In DNA, the CDR3 is TGTGCCAGTAGTGACCGGGTCCCGGCGGCTGAAAAACTGTTTTTT. This chain connects TRBV19 to TRBJ1-4; D not certain. The CDR3 extends over 15 amino acids. Trimming left V 5 bases short and J 7 bases short, with 17 bases between. Germline V gene data show CDR1 as LNHDA and CDR2 as SQIVND (reference sequence).

This chain connects TRBV14 to TRBJ1-3; TRBD1 is a possible D gene (5 bases). V shed 1 base and J shed 0 bases, with 10 bases lying between them. CDR3 size: 16 residues. CDR1 and CDR2 from the germline V gene are SGHDN and FVKESK. CDR3 loop: CASSQGMGLSGNTIYF. The CDR3 nucleotides are TGTGCCAGCAGCCAAGGCATGGGGCTCTCTGGAAACACCATATATTTT.

This chain links TRBV2 with TRBJ2-2; TRBD2 aligns across 10 bases. Losses at the gene ends were 11 bases for V and 4 bases for J; bases not matched to a gene: 4. This CDR3 has 13 residues. In germline, CDR1 is SNHLY, CDR2 FYNNEI. The chain's CDR3 is CACSSGGTGELFF. The DNA for the CDR3 is TGTGCCTGCTCTAGCGGGGGCACCGGGGAGCTGTTTTTT.

The J gene is TRBJ1-2, the V gene TRBV30; D gene uncertain. This CDR3 comprises 11 residues. Per germline, CDR1 GTSNPN and CDR2 SVGIG (reference sequence). The V end lost 3 bases, the J end lost 3 bases, and 5 bases lay between the germline ends. DNA for the CDR3: TGTGCCTGGAGATCTTACTATGGCTACACCTTC. Amino acid sequence: CAWRSYYGYTF. Using reference TRBV30 and TRBJ1-2 for the parts outside the CDR3, the full variable domain is SQTIHQWPATLVQPVGSPLSLECTVEGTSNPNLYWYRQAAGRGLQLLFYSVGIGQISSEVPQNLSASRPQDRQFILSSKKLLLSDSGFYLCAWRSYYGYTFGSGTRLTVV.

This clone was observed a few times. The V gene is TRBV7-2, the J gene TRBJ1-6, with D tentatively TRBD1 (6 bases). Germline V gene sequence: CDR1 SGHTA, CDR2 FQGNSA. The CDR3 is 14 residues long. V was pared by 4 bases and J by 9 bases, with 13 bases between. The CDR3 region has the DNA TGTGCCAGCAGCTATGAAAAAGGGGGTTCACCCCTCCACTTT. It codes for CASSYEKGGSPLHF.

The chain employs TRBV29-1 and TRBJ1-2; 9 bases align to TRBD1. The V and J ends lost 4 bases and 7 bases, in that order; junction bases with no gene match: 10. The germline V gene encodes CDR1 SQVTM and CDR2 ANQGSEA. The CDR3 covers 14 residues. This CDR3 reads CSVVATGGSSGYTF. In DNA form, the CDR3 reads TGCAGCGTTGTGGCGACAGGGGGATCCAGTGGCTACACCTTC.

This chain connects TRBV7-8 to TRBJ1-5, with D hard to call. Germline V CDR1 and CDR2: SGHVS, FQNEAQ. The CDR3 spans 17 residues. Trimming cost V 0 bases and J 6 bases, with 18 bases left between them. CDR3 residues: CASSLAVTVDLRQPQHF. The CDR3 nucleotides read TGTGCCAGCAGCTTAGCCGTGACTGTCGACCTTCGTCAGCCCCAGCATTTT.

Only one count was recorded for this clone. The chain employs TRBV7-9 and TRBJ2-3; a weak D match, TRBD2 (7 bases). Germline V gene lookup returns CDR1 SEHNR and CDR2 FQNEAQ (reference sequence). This CDR3 region has 12 residues. The V and J ends lost 4 bases and 15 bases respectively, with 17 bases between them. The CDR3 DNA is TGTGCCAGCAGCTCGGGGGGCCTGGATGGTTATTTT. Its protein is CASSSGGLDGYF.

This sequence joins TRBV27 and TRBJ2-1; D might be TRBD1 (5 bases). Between the trimmed V and J ends, which lost 5 bases and 0 bases, there was a span of 11 bases. CDR1 and CDR2 (germline): MNHEY, SMNVEV (reference sequence). The CDR3 is made up of 15 amino acids. The CDR3 region is CASSTRQSSYNEQFF. The CDR3 DNA follows: TGTGCCAGCAGTACCCGACAGAGCTCCTACAATGAGCAGTTCTTC.

The chain employs TRBV2 and TRBJ2-1; 12 bases are shared with TRBD1. The CDR3 loop spans 15 amino acids. CDR1 and CDR2 (germline): SNHLY, FYNNEI. V was pared by 6 bases and J by 5 bases, with 5 bases of the junction left unmatched. The CDR3 DNA reads TGTGCCAGCAGCGGGGACAGGGGGCGCGACAATGAGCAGTTCTTC. Translating gives CASSGDRGRDNEQFF.